This TCR beta chain was identified during a study of human T cells and chemical hapten exposure. Whole-study context: Researchers reported sensitizing an approximately 2 cm by approximately 2 cm upper inner arm skin site with 2% DPC.

This clonotype was recorded many times. The sample's time point: patch test 2, 6 weeks after DPC sensitization. Treatment reported: therapeutic diphenylcyclopropenone sensitization with weekly scalp DPC. The authors' total RNA extraction used unfractionated whole blood. Prior to application of each patch test, blood was drawn. The study's library attached unique molecular identifiers to single cDNA molecules. Via MiXCR, TCRdb re-called the RACE reads, giving one row per CDR3 protein. The data show some 42,000 distinct CDR3 sequences, around a tenth seen once. Trimming pared 8 bases from V and 5 bases from J, leaving 15 bases between. The CDR3 has 14 residues. Germline values: CDR1 LGHDT, CDR2 YNNKEL (reference sequence).

The rearrangement links TRBV3-1 to TRBJ1-4; D is undetermined. The TCR sequence derives from a woman in her twenties or thirties with alopecia areata. Some clones in this sample may be carry-over from other donors' samples. Sequenced material: whole blood, taken in connection with sensitization to the hapten diphenylcyclopropenone (DPC). The chain's CDR3 is CASQSGAQNEKLFF. The CDR3 nucleotides read TGTGCCAGCCAGAGTGGAGCCCAGAATGAAAAACTGTTTTTT.